The rows below give T cell receptor beta chains drawn from one sample of a study of cytomegalovirus exposure and HLA in healthy donors. The table came from immunoSEQ multiplex PCR; TCRdb's copy has only in-frame clones and leaves some out. The table shows a few hundred thousand clones, with around 90% occurring only once. Sequenced: PBMCs. These receptors were taken from a woman between 18 and 30 years old in good health and CMV-seronegative. Both conserved end residues are part of each CDR3.

TRBV6-6,CASRERIAETYEQYF
TRBV30,CAWTVGTGVTDTQYF
TRBV28,CASSSGLDYGYTF
TRBV5-4,CASSSYPGGHEQYF
TRBV5-1,CASSVSLAGPYTGELFF
TRBV7-2,CASSWGQGAYEQYF
TRBV29-1,CSVDYRQGPGLAGGPQETQYF
TRBV5-1,CASMSGTGSYEQYF
TRBV30,CAGSDSPTNEKLFF
TRBV28,CASRPSGQNYGYTF
TRBV11-2,CASSLSAGVETQYF
TRBV4-1,CASSPGLAGGTGNEQFF
TRBV7-2,CASSLGAQEAFF
TRBV19,CASSFELAETYEQYF
TRBV6-5,CASSYGTGPNYGYTF
TRBV6-5,CASSSPGLAGNEQFF
TRBV7-9,CASTPGRGTDTQYF
TRBV4-3,CASSQAGPRDEQFF
TRBV28,CASSDRWTPRQSYEQYF
TRBV28,CASSLLQGAGTEAFF
TRBV15,CATRLGAGEADTQYF
TRBV4-1,CASSQDGQLSYEQYF
TRBV5-1,CASSLVAPLPYGYTF
TRBV2,CASSEQNTEAFF
TRBV20-1,CSAQGDEQYF
TRBV7-8,CASSLAQNYGYTF
TRBV6-5,CASSPLAKNIQYF
TRBV19,CASSTLGGQPQHF
TRBV19,CASNPGGKGRGYTF
TRBV4-3,CASSQGVAGASADTQYF
TRBV2,CASGLETSGARNTGELFF
TRBV9,CASSAHRDTGNTIYF
TRBV7-9,CASSPDNTGNTIYF
TRBV6-1,CASSDSSGPLWRETQYF
TRBV9,CASSVATGSTNEKLFF
TRBV15,CATSTDIHSPAFF
TRBV6-6,CASSATSSSYNEQFF
TRBV20-1,CSAASKETQYF
TRBV7-7,CASSRSLAGTDTQYF
TRBV10-3,CAISEGRGYTF
TRBV7-3,CASSLWAGLAGTDTQYF
TRBV28,CASTSDRSAKNIQYF
TRBV5-4,CASSLGLAGVWEQFF
TRBV27,CASSLRGRYVRNEQFF
TRBV9,CASSPRTNTGELFF
TRBV15,CATSSSGTGLIELFF
TRBV5-4,CASSLSNRDTGELFF
TRBV28,CASSPRLVYEQYF
TRBV27,CASSLSGAETQYF
TRBV28,CASSFPINFDSQETQYF
TRBV7-6,CASSSLLAGVDEQFF
TRBV28,CASSFTSGRTSTDTQYF
TRBV19,CASSPSGVGGEAFF
TRBV29-1,CSVVGVSPYEQYF
TRBV7-2,CASSLGLAGGTYEQYF
TRBV2,CASNRFRGQQAYEQYF
TRBV14,CASSQVHGSPYEQYF
TRBV19,CASSIVPGHHTEAFF
TRBV29-1,CSVTQGFANTEAFF
TRBV27,CASSFQQGEAFF